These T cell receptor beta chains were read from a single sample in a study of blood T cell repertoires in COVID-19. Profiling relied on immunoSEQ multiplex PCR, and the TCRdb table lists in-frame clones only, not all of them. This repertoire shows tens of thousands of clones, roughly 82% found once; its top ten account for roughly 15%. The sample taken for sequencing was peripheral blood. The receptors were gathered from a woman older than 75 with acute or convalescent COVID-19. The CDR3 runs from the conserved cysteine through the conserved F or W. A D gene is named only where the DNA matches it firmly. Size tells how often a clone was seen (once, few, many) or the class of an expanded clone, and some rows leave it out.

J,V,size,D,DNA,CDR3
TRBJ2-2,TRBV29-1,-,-,TGCAGCGTTGGAGGCAACCCCCTCAACACCGGGGAGCTGTTTTTT,CSVGGNPLNTGELFF
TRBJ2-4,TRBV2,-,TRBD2,TGTGCCAGCAGTGCCCGGGAGGGTCTCAAAAACATTCAGTACTTC,CASSAREGLKNIQYF
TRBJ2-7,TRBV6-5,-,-,TGTGCCAGCCGCCGTGACAGACACGAGCAGTACTTC,CASRRDRHEQYF
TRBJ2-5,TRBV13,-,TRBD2,TGTGCCAGCAGCTGCAATGAACTAGCGTGGGAGACCCAGTACTTC,CASSCNELAWETQYF
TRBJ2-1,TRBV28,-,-,TGTGCCAGCAGTTTATACGACGCCACAGGGATTGGCAATGAGCAGTTCTTC,CASSLYDATGIGNEQFF
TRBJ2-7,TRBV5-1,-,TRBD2,TGCGCCAGCAGCCGGATGACTAGCGGGAGTCGCTACGAGCAGTACTTC,CASSRMTSGSRYEQYF
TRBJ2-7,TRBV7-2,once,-,TGTGCCAGCAGCTTAGGGGCTAGCAAGAACGAGCAGTACTTC,CASSLGASKNEQYF
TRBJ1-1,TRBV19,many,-,TGTGCCAGTAGTCCACGGACAGCAGAAGCTTTCTTT,CASSPRTAEAFF
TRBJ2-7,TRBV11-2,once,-,TGTGCCAGCAGCGTCGGGACACCTACCTACGAGCAGTACTTC,CASSVGTPTYEQYF
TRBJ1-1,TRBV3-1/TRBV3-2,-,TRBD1,TGTGCCAGCAGCCTGTCCACGACAGGGGATACTGAAGCTTTCTTT,CASSLSTTGDTEAFF
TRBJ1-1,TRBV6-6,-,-,TGTGCCACTCGCCGGGAGAACACTGAAGCTTTCTTT,CATRRENTEAFF
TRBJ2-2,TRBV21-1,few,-,TGTGCCAGCACCCCGAAGTCGGGTGCCGGGGAGCTGTTTTTT,CASTPKSGAGELFF
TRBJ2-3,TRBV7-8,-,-,TGTGCCAGCAGCTTAGTGGTACGGGGCACAGATACGCAGTATTTT,CASSLVVRGTDTQYF
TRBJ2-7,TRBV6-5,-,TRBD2,TGTGCCAGCAGTAACGGGGGGAGGTACGAGCAGTACTTC,CASSNGGRYEQYF
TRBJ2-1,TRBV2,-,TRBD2,TGTGCCAGCAGTGAAGCGGGGCTAGCGGCCTACAATGAGCAGTTCTTC,CASSEAGLAAYNEQFF
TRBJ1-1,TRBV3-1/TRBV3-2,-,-,TGTGCCAGCAGCCAACAGGGTAGGACTGAAGCTTTCTTT,CASSQQGRTEAFF
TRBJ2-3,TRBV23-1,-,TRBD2,TGCGCCAGCAGTCAAGGAGGGGAGGGGAACACAGATACGCAGTATTTT,CASSQGGEGNTDTQYF
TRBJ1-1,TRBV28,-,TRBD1,TGTGCCAGCCCCCCCTCCACAGGGGCTAACACTGAAGCTTTCTTT,CASPPSTGANTEAFF
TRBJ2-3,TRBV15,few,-,TGTGCCACCAGCAGATCCGGACTTGGAAGCACAGATACGCAGTATTTT,CATSRSGLGSTDTQYF
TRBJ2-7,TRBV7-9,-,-,TGTGCCAGCAGCCCCCCCCCGGGTCCCTACGAGCAGTACTTC,CASSPPPGPYEQYF
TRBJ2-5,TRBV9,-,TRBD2,TGTGCCACGAACTCCGGGACTAGGATACAAGAGACCCAGTACTTC,CATNSGTRIQETQYF
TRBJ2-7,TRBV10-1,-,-,TGCGCCAGCAGTGAGCACAGAGGGATTCCCTACGAGCAGTACTTC,CASSEHRGIPYEQYF
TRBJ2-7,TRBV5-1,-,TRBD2,TGCGCCAGCATCGGGGGGGTGTTTCCCTACGAGCAGTACTTC,CASIGGVFPYEQYF
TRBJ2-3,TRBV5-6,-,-,TGTGCCAGCAGCCCGGGCATTCGGGGAGATACGCAGTATTTT,CASSPGIRGDTQYF
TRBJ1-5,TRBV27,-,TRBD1,TGTGCCAGCAGTTTCTCCGGACAGGGCGATCAGCCCCAGCATTTT,CASSFSGQGDQPQHF
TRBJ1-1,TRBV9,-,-,TGTGCCAGCAGCGTAGAGGGGGGGTTAGAGAACACTGAAGCTTTCTTT,CASSVEGGLENTEAFF
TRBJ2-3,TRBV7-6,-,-,TGTGCCAGCAGCTTAACCCGGGGGGCGTGGGTCACAGATACGCAGTATTTT,CASSLTRGAWVTDTQYF
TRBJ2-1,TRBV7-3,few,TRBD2,TGTGCCAGCAGCTTAGGGACTAGCAGCTACAATGAGCAGTTCTTC,CASSLGTSSYNEQFF